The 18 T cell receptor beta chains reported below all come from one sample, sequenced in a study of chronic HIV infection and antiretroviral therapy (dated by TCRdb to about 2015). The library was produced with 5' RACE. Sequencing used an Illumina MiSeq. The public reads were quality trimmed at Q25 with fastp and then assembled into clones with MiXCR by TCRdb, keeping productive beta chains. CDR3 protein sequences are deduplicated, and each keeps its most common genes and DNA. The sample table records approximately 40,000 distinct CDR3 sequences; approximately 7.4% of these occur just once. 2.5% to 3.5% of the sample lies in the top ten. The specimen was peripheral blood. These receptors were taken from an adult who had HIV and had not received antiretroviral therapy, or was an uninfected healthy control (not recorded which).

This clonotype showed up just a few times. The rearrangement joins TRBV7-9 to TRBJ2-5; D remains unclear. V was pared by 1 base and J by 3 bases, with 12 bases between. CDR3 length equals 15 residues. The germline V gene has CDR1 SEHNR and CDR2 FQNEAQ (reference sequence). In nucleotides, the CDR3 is TGTGCCAGCAGCTTAGAGTTCCTGGAAAAAGAGACCCAGTACTTC. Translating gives CASSLEFLEKETQYF. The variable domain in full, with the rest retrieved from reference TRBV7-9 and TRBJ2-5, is DTGVSQNPRHKITKRGQNVTFRCDPISEHNRLYWYRQTLGQGPEFLTYFQNEAQLEKSRLLSDRFSAERPKGSFSTLEIQRTEQGDSAMYLCASSLEFLEKETQYFGPGTRLLVL.

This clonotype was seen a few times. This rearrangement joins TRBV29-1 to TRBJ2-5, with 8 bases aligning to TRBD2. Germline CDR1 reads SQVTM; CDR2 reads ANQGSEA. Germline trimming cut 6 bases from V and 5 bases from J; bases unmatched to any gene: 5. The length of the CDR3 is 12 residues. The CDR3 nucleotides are TGCAGCGTGGGGACTAGTTGGGAGACCCAGTACTTC. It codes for CSVGTSWETQYF. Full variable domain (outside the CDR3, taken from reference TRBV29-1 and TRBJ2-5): SAVISQKPSRDICQRGTSLTIQCQVDSQVTMMFWYRQQPGQSLTLIATANQGSEATYESGFVIDKFPISRPNLTFSTLTVSNMSPEDSSIYLCSVGTSWETQYFGPGTRLLVL.

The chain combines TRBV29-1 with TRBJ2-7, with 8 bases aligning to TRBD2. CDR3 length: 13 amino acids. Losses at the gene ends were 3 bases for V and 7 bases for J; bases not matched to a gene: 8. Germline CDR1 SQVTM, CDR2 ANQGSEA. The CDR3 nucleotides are TGCAGCGTTGAGGTCGCGACTAGCGAAGAGCAGTACTTC. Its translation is CSVEVATSEEQYF.

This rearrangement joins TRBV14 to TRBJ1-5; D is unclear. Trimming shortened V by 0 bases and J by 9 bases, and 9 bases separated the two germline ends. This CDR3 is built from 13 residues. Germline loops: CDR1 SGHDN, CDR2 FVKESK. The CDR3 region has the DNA TGTGCCAGCAGCCAAGACCTTAGAGGGCCCCAGCATTTT. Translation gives CASSQDLRGPQHF. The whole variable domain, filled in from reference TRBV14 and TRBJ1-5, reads EAGVTQFPSHSVIEKGQTVTLRCDPISGHDNLYWYRRVMGKEIKFLLHFVKESKQDESGMPNNRFLAERTGGTYSTLKVQPAELEDSGVYFCASSQDLRGPQHFGDGTRLSIL.

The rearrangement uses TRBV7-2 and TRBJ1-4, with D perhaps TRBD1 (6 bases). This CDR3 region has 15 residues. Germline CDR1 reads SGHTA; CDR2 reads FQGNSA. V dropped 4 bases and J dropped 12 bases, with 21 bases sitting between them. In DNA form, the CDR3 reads TGTGCCAGCAGCTCGAGGACAGCAGGGTCGGGGGAACTGTTTTTT. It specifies CASSSRTAGSGELFF.

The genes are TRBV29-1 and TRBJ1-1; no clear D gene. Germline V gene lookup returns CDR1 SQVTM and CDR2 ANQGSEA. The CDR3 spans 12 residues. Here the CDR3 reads CRGTSPGTEAFF. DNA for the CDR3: TGCAGAGGAACCTCCCCGGGGACTGAAGCTTTCTTT.

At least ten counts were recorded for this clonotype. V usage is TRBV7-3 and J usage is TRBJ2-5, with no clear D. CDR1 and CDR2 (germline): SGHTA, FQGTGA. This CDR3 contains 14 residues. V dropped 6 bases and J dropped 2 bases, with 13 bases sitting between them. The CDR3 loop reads CASSLSPIQETQYF. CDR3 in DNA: TGTGCCAGCAGTTTGAGCCCCATACAAGAGACCCAGTACTTC.

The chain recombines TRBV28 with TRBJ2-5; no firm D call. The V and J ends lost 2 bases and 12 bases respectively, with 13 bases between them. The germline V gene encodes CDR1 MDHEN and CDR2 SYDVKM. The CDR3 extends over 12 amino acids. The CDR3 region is CASSLATSLKYF. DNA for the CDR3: TGTGCCAGCAGTTTAGCGACCTCCCTCAAGTACTTC.

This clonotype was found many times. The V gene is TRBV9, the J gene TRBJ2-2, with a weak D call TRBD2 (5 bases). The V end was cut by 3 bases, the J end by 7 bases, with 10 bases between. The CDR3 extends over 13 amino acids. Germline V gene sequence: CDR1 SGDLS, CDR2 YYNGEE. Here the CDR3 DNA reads TGTGCCAGCAGCGCCTCAGACTACGGGGAGCTGTTTTTT. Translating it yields CASSASDYGELFF.

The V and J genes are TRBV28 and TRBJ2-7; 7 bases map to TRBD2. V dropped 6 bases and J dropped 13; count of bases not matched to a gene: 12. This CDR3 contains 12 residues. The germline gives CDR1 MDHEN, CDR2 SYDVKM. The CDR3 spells CASREGEGGSYF. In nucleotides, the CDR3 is TGTGCCAGCAGGGAAGGGGAGGGAGGGAGTTACTTC.

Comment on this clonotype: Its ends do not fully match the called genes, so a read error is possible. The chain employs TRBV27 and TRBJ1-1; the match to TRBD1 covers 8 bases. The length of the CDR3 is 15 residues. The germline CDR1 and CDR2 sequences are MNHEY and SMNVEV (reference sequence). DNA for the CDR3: TGTGCCAGCAGTTTGTCCAGGACAGGGAACACTGAAACTTTCTTT. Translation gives CASSLSRTGNTETFF.

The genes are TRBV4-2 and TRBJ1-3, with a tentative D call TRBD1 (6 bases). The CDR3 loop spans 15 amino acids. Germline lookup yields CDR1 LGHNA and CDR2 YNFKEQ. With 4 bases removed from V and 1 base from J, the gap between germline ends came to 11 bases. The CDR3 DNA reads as TGTGCCAGCAGCCCCTTGGGGGCTTCTGGAAACACCATATATTTT. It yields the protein CASSPLGASGNTIYF.

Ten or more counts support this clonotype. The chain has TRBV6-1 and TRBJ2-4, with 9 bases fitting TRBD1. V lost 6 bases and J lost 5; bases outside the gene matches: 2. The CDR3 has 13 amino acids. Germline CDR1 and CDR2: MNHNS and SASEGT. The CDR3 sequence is CASRGQGENIQYF. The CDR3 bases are TGTGCCAGCAGGGGACAGGGAGAAAACATTCAGTACTTC.

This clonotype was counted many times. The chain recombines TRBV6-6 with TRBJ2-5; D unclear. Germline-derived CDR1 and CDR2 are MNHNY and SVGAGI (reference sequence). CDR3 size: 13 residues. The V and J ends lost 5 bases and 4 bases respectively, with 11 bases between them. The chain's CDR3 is CASSKTAPETQYF. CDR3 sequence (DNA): TGTGCCAGCAGTAAGACGGCGCCAGAGACCCAGTACTTC.

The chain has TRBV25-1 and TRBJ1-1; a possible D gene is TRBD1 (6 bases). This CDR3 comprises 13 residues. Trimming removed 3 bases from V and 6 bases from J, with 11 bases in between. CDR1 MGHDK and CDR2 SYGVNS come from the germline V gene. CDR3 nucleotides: TGTGCCAGCAGTGATCAAAGGGGGGCTGAAGCTTTCTTT. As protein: CASSDQRGAEAFF.

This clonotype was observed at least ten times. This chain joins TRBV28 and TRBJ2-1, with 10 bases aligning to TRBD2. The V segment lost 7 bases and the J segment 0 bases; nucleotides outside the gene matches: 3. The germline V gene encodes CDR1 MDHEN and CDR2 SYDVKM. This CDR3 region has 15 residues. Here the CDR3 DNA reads TGTGCCAGCATACTAGCGGGGAGCTCCTACAATGAGCAGTTCTTC. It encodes CASILAGSSYNEQFF.

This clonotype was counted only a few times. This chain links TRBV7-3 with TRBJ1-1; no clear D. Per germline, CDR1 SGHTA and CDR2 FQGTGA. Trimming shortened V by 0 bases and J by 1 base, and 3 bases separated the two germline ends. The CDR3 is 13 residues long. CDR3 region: CASSLTGNTEAFF. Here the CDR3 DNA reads TGTGCCAGCAGCTTAACGGGGAACACTGAAGCTTTCTTT.

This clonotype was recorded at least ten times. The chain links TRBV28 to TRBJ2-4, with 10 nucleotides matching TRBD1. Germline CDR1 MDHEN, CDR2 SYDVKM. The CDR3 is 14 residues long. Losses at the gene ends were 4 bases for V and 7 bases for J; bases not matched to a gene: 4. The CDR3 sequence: CASSWTGGGNIQYF. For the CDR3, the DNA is TGTGCCAGCAGTTGGACAGGGGGTGGCAACATTCAGTACTTC.